These 13 T cell receptor beta chains originate from one sample sequenced in a study of T cells after somatic rescue of genetic block. Profiling relied on immunoSEQ multiplex PCR, and the TCRdb table lists in-frame clones only, not all of them. This table has more than 13,000 clones, approximately 70% appearing once. Sequencing was performed on peripheral blood mononuclear cells (PBMCs). The receptors shown here come from a boy younger than 18.

The rearrangement joins TRBV6-6 to TRBJ2-1; 9 bases match TRBD1. The CDR3 is 15 residues long. The germline gives CDR1 MNHNY, CDR2 SVGAGI (reference sequence). The junction had 3 bases not matched to a gene; V was cut back by 2 bases and J by 4 bases. This CDR3 is CASSYTGGYYNEQFF. CDR3 DNA sequence: TGTGCCAGCAGTTACACAGGGGGCTATTACAATGAGCAGTTCTTC.

The chain recombines TRBV30 with TRBJ1-5; D gene unclear. In germline, CDR1 is GTSNPN, CDR2 SVGIG (reference sequence). CDR3 length: 15 amino acids. Trimming stripped 2 bases from V and 0 bases from J, with 11 bases between. The CDR3 region has the DNA TGTGCCTGGAGTATACCCGGGAATAGCAATCAGCCCCAGCATTTT. Translation gives CAWSIPGNSNQPQHF.

CDR3 sequence (DNA): TGTGCCAGCAGCCAGGACAGGGGGCTAGATACGCAGTATTTT. It specifies CASSQDRGLDTQYF. This chain uses TRBV14 with TRBJ2-3; TRBD1 agrees at 11 bases. The CDR3 has 14 residues. The germline V gene encodes CDR1 SGHDN and CDR2 FVKESK. Trimming at V came to 3 bases and at J to 5 bases, leaving 1 base not matched to a gene.

The chain is built from TRBV28 and TRBJ1-5; tentatively, D is TRBD1 (5 bases). V lost 2 bases and J 1 base, leaving 18 bases between the germline ends. Germline values: CDR1 MDHEN, CDR2 SYDVKM. The CDR3 sequence is 18 residues long. This CDR3 reads CASSLIVGRGFSNQPQHF. As DNA, the CDR3 is TGTGCCAGCAGTTTAATCGTGGGCCGGGGGTTCAGCAATCAGCCCCAGCATTTT.

This clone has only one observation. This CDR3 reads CASSLLAGQETQYF. Written as DNA, the CDR3 is TGCGCCAGCAGCCTGCTAGCGGGTCAAGAGACCCAGTACTTC. The J gene is TRBJ2-5, the V gene TRBV5-1; the match to TRBD2 covers 8 bases. The CDR3 covers 14 residues. Germline V CDR1 and CDR2: SGHRS, YFSETQ. J lost 2 bases, V lost 4 bases, and 4 bases had no gene match.

The chain recombines TRBV28 with TRBJ1-3; D gene ambiguous. The germline V and J ends were trimmed by 3 bases and 2 bases, with 5 bases remaining between them. This CDR3 is built from 13 residues. Germline CDR1 is MDHEN and CDR2 is SYDVKM. The CDR3: CASSLDAGNTIYF. CDR3 nucleotide sequence: TGTGCCAGCAGTTTGGACGCTGGAAACACCATATATTTT.

The chain employs TRBV19 and TRBJ1-1; 7 bases agree with TRBD1. J was trimmed by 1 base and V by 11 bases; bases with no gene match: 10. This CDR3 contains 14 residues. Per the germline V gene, CDR1 is LNHDA and CDR2 is SQIVND (reference sequence). CDR3 nucleotides: TGTGCCGCCCGGGCAGACAGGGCGAACACTGAAGCTTTCTTT. Translated: CAARADRANTEAFF.

This sequence joins TRBV5-1 and TRBJ2-7; 9 positions match TRBD1. The CDR3 extends over 15 amino acids. Germline V gene data show CDR1 as SGHRS and CDR2 as YFSETQ. J was trimmed by 7 bases and V by 2 bases; bases with no gene match: 10. In DNA, the CDR3 is TGCGCCAGCAGCTTAGGACAGGGGATAATTACGGAGCAGTACTTC. It is translated as CASSLGQGIITEQYF.

V usage is TRBV21-1 and J usage is TRBJ2-7; TRBD1, the table's D call, was not compared with the DNA. TRBV21-1 represents a pseudogene. There are 17 residues in the CDR3. The CDR3 sequence is CASSKVVRGQIAYEQYF. The CDR3 DNA reads as TGTGCCAGCAGCAAAGTTGTTAGGGGACAGATCGCCTACGAGCAGTACTTC.

The genes are TRBV19 and TRBJ2-7, with TRBD2 as a possible D gene (6 bases). Germline CDR1 and CDR2: LNHDA and SQIVND (reference sequence). The CDR3 contains 13 residues. V lost 6 bases and J 4 bases, leaving 13 bases between the germline ends. CDR3 DNA sequence: TGTGCCAGTAGCACCGGAGGGCCTTACGAGCAGTACTTC. This gives the protein CASSTGGPYEQYF.

The DNA for the CDR3 is TGCGCCAGCAGCCAAGTCGGACTAGCGCTTGTCACAGATACGCAGTATTTT. The encoded protein is CASSQVGLALVTDTQYF. The chain is built from TRBV4-1 and TRBJ2-3, with TRBD2 matching over 9 bases. V lost 1 base to trimming and J lost 2 bases; unmatched junction nucleotides: 7. The germline gives CDR1 MGHRA, CDR2 YSYEKL. The CDR3 runs 17 residues.

The chain uses TRBV27 and TRBJ1-2; the D is unclear. V shed 3 bases and J shed 3 bases, with 11 bases lying between them. Germline V gives CDR1 MNHEY, CDR2 SMNVEV (reference sequence). The CDR3 loop spans 14 amino acids. In nucleotides, the CDR3 is TGTGCCAGCAGTTTTAACCGGGGTGACTATGGCTACACCTTC. Protein: CASSFNRGDYGYTF.

V usage is TRBV30 and J usage is TRBJ2-7; TRBD2 might be the D (6 bases). Germline V CDR1 and CDR2: GTSNPN, SVGIG (reference sequence). Trimming removed 0 bases at V and 0 bases at J, with 9 bases between. The CDR3 loop spans 14 amino acids. CDR3 nucleotides: TGTGCCTGGAGTGTGGGGGGATCCTCCTACGAGCAGTACTTC. This encodes CAWSVGGSSYEQYF.